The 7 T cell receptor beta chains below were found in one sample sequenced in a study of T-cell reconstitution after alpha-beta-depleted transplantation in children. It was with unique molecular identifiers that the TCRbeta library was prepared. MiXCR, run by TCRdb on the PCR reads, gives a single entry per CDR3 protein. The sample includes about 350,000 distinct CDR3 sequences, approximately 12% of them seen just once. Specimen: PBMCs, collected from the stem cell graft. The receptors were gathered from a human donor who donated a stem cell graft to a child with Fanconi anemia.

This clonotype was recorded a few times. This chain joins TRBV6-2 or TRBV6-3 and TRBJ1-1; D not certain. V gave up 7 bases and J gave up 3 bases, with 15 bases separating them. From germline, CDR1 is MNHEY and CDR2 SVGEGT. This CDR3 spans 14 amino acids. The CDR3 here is CASNEGLLHTEAFF. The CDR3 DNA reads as TGTGCCAGCAATGAGGGTCTACTACACACTGAAGCTTTCTTT.

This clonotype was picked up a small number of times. The CDR3 coding sequence is TGTGCCACCAGTGCCCCCTTACAGGGGGCGGGTGGCTACACCTTC. It yields the protein CATSAPLQGAGGYTF. The genes are TRBV24-1 and TRBJ1-2, with 9 bases fitting TRBD1. The CDR3 covers 15 residues. After removal of 5 bases from V and 7 bases from J, the junction contained 10 bases not matched to a gene. Per the germline V gene, CDR1 is KGHDR and CDR2 is SFDVKD.

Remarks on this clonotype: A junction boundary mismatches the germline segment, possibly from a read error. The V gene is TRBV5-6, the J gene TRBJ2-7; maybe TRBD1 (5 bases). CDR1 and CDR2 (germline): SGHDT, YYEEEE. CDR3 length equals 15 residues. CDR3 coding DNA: TGTACCAGCAGCTCGACAGAAGTAACCTCCTACGAGCAGTACTTC. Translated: CTSSSTEVTSYEQYF.

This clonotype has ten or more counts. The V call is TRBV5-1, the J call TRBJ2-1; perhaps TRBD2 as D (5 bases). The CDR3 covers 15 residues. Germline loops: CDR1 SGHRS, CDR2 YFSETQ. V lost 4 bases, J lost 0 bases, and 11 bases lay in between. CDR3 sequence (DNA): TGCGCCAGCAGCCTTAGCGAAAGCTCCTACAATGAGCAGTTCTTC. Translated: CASSLSESSYNEQFF.

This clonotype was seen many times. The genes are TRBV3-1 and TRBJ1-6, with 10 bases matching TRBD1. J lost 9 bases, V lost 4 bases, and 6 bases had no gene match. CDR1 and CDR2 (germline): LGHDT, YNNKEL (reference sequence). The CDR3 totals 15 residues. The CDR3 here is CASSPQTGGGSPLHF. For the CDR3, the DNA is TGTGCCAGCAGCCCTCAGACAGGGGGCGGTTCACCCCTCCACTTT. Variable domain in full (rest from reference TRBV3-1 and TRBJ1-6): DTAVSQTPKYLVTQMGNDKSIKCEQNLGHDTMYWYKQDSKKFLKIMFSYNNKELIINETVPNRFSPKSPDKAHLNLHINSLELGDSAVYFCASSPQTGGGSPLHFGNGTRLTVT.

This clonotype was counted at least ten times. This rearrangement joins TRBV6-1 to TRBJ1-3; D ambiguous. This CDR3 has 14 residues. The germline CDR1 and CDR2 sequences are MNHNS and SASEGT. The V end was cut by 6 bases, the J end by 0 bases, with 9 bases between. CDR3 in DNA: TGTGCCAGCAGCCCGACTTTCTCTGGAAACACCATATATTTT. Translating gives CASSPTFSGNTIYF.

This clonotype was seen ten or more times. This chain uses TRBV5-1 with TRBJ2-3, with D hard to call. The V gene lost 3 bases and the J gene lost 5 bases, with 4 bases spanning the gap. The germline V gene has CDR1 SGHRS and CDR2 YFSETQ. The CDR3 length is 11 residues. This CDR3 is CASSWGDTQYF. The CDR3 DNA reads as TGCGCCAGCAGCTGGGGAGATACGCAGTATTTT.